Given below is one T cell receptor beta chain in context. The data originate from a study of identical twins. The trim removed 5 bases at V and 6 bases at J, leaving 9 bases unmatched. Germline V CDR1 and CDR2: SEHNR, FQNEAQ (reference sequence). This CDR3 has 14 amino acids. TCRdb passed the 5' RACE reads through MiXCR, listing each CDR3 protein once. The repertoire holds hundreds of thousands of distinct CDR3 sequences, with 21% as singletons. This sample was also put to use in a study of T cells expressing NK-cell markers.

The clonotype was recovered from a woman aged 18-29 years in good health. Sequences were obtained from PBMCs. J is TRBJ2-7 and V is TRBV7-9; 8 positions agree with TRBD2. CDR3 bases: TGTGCCAGCAGCCCGTGGACTAGCCTCTCCGAGCAGTACTTC. Protein: CASSPWTSLSEQYF.